Presented here are 21 T cell receptor beta chains from one specimen sequenced in a study of OX40 agonist ivuxolimab in advanced cancers. Measured with immunoSEQ multiplex PCR; TCRdb has only the in-frame clones, and not every one. The data hold some 46,000 clones, with 89% observed a single time. The sample was CD4+ or CD8+ T cells sorted from blood, taken in a trial of the OX40 agonist ivuxolimab. These receptors were collected from an adult with an advanced solid tumor such as melanoma, head and neck, liver or kidney cancer.

The rearrangement links TRBV21-1 to TRBJ2-7; the table assigns TRBD1, which was not confirmed against the DNA. TRBV21-1 is described as a pseudogene. The CDR3 covers 14 residues. CDR3 sequence reads: CASSRGTGEVAQYF. The CDR3 DNA sequence: TGTGCCAGCAGCAGAGGGACAGGGGAAGTCGCGCAGTACTTC.

The chain couples TRBV6-5 to TRBJ1-2; D not certain. Between the trimmed V and J ends, which lost 0 bases and 0 bases, there was a span of 8 bases. CDR3 size: 15 residues. Looked up from germline, CDR1 is MNHEY and CDR2 is SVGAGI. As DNA, the CDR3 is TGTGCCAGCAGTTACTCGAGTGAATCTAACTATGGCTACACCTTC. It is translated as CASSYSSESNYGYTF.

The V call is TRBV7-2, the J call TRBJ2-7; 7 positions match TRBD1. V lost 5 bases, J lost 1 base, and 8 bases stayed unmatched. The V gene's germline CDR1 is SGHTA and CDR2 FQGNSA. The CDR3 length is 15 residues. CDR3 bases: TGTGCCAGCAGCCAGACAGGGTTTGTTTCCTACGAGCAGTACTTC. It specifies CASSQTGFVSYEQYF.

The chain combines TRBV7-2 with TRBJ2-1; TRBD2 matches at 8 bases. The V and J ends lost 5 bases and 4 bases, in that order; junction bases with no gene match: 16. This CDR3 comprises 18 residues. Germline CDR1 and CDR2: SGHTA and FQGNSA. CDR3 region: CASSPTSAGVISYNEQFF. DNA of the CDR3: TGTGCCAGCAGCCCTACCTCAGCGGGGGTGATCTCTTACAATGAGCAGTTCTTC.

This chain uses TRBV9 with TRBJ2-3; maybe TRBD2 (5 bases). Germline lookup yields CDR1 SGDLS and CDR2 YYNGEE. The CDR3 runs 15 residues. V was pared by 4 bases and J by 0 bases, with 12 bases between. This chain's CDR3 is CASSFRSGSTDTQYF. DNA for the CDR3: TGTGCCAGCAGCTTCAGATCGGGAAGCACAGATACGCAGTATTTT.

The gene calls are TRBV27 and TRBJ1-2, with 10 bases fitting TRBD1. This CDR3 contains 14 residues. J lost 7 bases, V lost 7 bases, and 9 bases had no gene match. CDR1 is MNHEY and CDR2 is SMNVEV in the germline V gene (reference sequence). The CDR3 nucleotides are TGTGCCAGCACCCCCGGACAGGGGGTATCTGGCTACACCTTC. Amino acid sequence: CASTPGQGVSGYTF.

The chain links TRBV4-3 to TRBJ1-1; the D gene is possibly TRBD1 (5 bases). Looked up from germline, CDR1 is LGHNA and CDR2 is YSLEER. The CDR3 covers 19 residues. V was clipped by 1 base and J by 1 base, with 22 bases between them. The CDR3: CASSQVKDIPFVPNTEAFF. The CDR3 DNA reads as TGCGCCAGCAGCCAAGTCAAGGACATTCCTTTTGTTCCGAACACTGAAGCTTTCTTT.

The chain couples TRBV7-6 to TRBJ2-5; no definite D call. Germline V gene lookup returns CDR1 SGHVS and CDR2 FNYEAQ. The CDR3 is made up of 14 amino acids. V dropped 5 bases and J dropped 7 bases, with 17 bases sitting between them. The CDR3 spells CASSPSGVRVTQYF. For the CDR3, the DNA is TGTGCCAGCAGCCCAAGTGGGGTTCGGGTGACCCAGTACTTC. The variable domain in full, completed from reference TRBV7-6 and TRBJ2-5, reads GAGVSQSPRYKVTKRGQDVALRCDPISGHVSLYWYRQALGQGPEFLTYFNYEAQQDKSGLPNDRFSAERPEGSISTLTIQRTEQRDSAMYRCASSPSGVRVTQYFGPGTRLLVL.

A single count supports this clone. This chain joins TRBV19 and TRBJ2-3; possibly TRBD1 for D (5 bases). V was shortened by 5 bases and J by 4 bases, with 10 bases between the two germline ends. Germline-derived CDR1 and CDR2 are LNHDA and SQIVND (reference sequence). The CDR3 runs 13 residues. CDR3 region: CASSSRVADTQYF. In nucleotides, the CDR3 is TGTGCCAGTAGTTCCAGGGTTGCAGATACGCAGTATTTT. Drawing the rest from reference TRBV19 and TRBJ2-3, the complete variable domain is DGGITQSPKYLFRKEGQNVTLSCEQNLNHDAMYWYRQDPGQGLRLIYYSQIVNDFQKGDIAEGYSVSREKKESFPLTVTSAQKNPTAFYLCASSSRVADTQYFGPGTRLTVL.

The chain is built from TRBV5-8 and TRBJ2-7, with TRBD1 matching 9 bases. Germline CDR1 and CDR2: SGHTS and YDEGEE. V lost 0 bases, J lost 4 bases, and 5 bases stayed unmatched. There are 15 residues in the CDR3. The CDR3 loop is CASSLEGQGLYEQYF. The CDR3 DNA is TGTGCCAGCAGCTTGGAGGGACAGGGATTATACGAGCAGTACTTC.

The chain has TRBV4-3 and TRBJ1-5; a weak D match, TRBD1 (6 bases). There are 18 residues in the CDR3. CDR1 and CDR2 from the germline V gene are LGHNA and YSLEER. The V gene lost 3 bases and the J gene lost 0 bases, with 18 bases spanning the gap. For the CDR3, the DNA is TGCGCCAGCAGCCAGCGATTACAGGGTGACTATAGCAATCAGCCCCAGCATTTT. This codes for CASSQRLQGDYSNQPQHF.

CDR3 in amino acids: CASSPQGQGMRSYNEQFF. The CDR3 coding sequence is TGTGCCAGCAGCCCTCAGGGACAGGGGATGCGCTCCTACAATGAGCAGTTCTTC. The chain couples TRBV6-4 to TRBJ2-1; 10 positions agree with TRBD1. The CDR3 runs 18 residues. The junction had 11 bases not matched to a gene; V was cut back by 6 bases and J by 0 bases. Germline V gene data show CDR1 as MRHNA and CDR2 as SNTAGT.

This rearrangement joins TRBV11-2 to TRBJ2-1, with unresolved D. V was trimmed by 4 bases and J by 6 bases, leaving 1 base between them. Germline V gene sequence: CDR1 SGHAT, CDR2 FQNNGV. The CDR3 contains 10 residues. The CDR3 loop is CASSSNEQFF. Written as DNA, the CDR3 is TGTGCCAGCAGCTCCAATGAGCAGTTCTTC.

This chain joins TRBV4-3 and TRBJ1-3, with 8 bases that match TRBD1. V shed 6 bases, J shed 0 bases, and the junction held 7 bases outside the gene matches. The CDR3 is 16 residues long. Germline values: CDR1 LGHNA, CDR2 YSLEER. DNA of the CDR3: TGCGCCAGCAGTCCTTCAGGGGGCATCTCTGGAAACACCATATATTTT. Translated: CASSPSGGISGNTIYF.

The chain has TRBV2 and TRBJ1-1; weak D call: TRBD1 (5 bases). V dropped 6 bases and J dropped 3 bases, with 17 bases sitting between them. Germline CDR1 is SNHLY and CDR2 is FYNNEI. The CDR3 contains 15 residues. The CDR3, as DNA: TGTGCCAGCAGGATGGACACATTTGGGGACACTGAAGCTTTCTTT. This translates into CASRMDTFGDTEAFF.

The genes are TRBV9 and TRBJ2-7; 11 nucleotides line up with TRBD2. Germline V gene lookup returns CDR1 SGDLS and CDR2 YYNGEE. The length of the CDR3 is 15 residues. Unmatched junction bases numbered 2, after V lost 0 bases and J lost 3 bases. CDR3 in amino acids: CASSVGGLAVYEQYF. As DNA, the CDR3 is TGTGCCAGCAGCGTAGGGGGACTAGCGGTCTACGAGCAGTACTTC.

This sequence joins TRBV7-9 and TRBJ1-3; no clear D gene. Germline-derived CDR1 and CDR2 are SEHNR and FQNEAQ (reference sequence). This CDR3 region has 15 residues. V was pared by 5 bases and J by 2 bases, with 13 bases between. In DNA form, the CDR3 reads TGTGCCAGCAGCCCCGGGGTAAGGACTGGAAACACCATATATTTT. Its translation: CASSPGVRTGNTIYF.

The chain links TRBV11-3 to TRBJ1-1; D might be TRBD1 (5 bases). Germline V gene lookup returns CDR1 SGHNT and CDR2 YENEEA. With 3 bases removed from V and 7 bases from J, the gap between germline ends came to 15 bases. The CDR3 is 14 amino acids. This CDR3 reads CASSLGLGRVEAFF. CDR3 bases: TGTGCCAGCAGCTTGGGACTAGGGAGGGTTGAAGCTTTCTTT.

J is TRBJ1-2 and V is TRBV6-6; 7 bases agree with TRBD1. With V trimmed by 4 bases and J by 6 bases, 5 bases remained unmatched. The CDR3 contains 13 residues. From germline, CDR1 is MNHNY and CDR2 SVGAGI (reference sequence). Written as DNA, the CDR3 is TGTGCCAGCAGTTTGGCAGGGGGGAATGGCTACACCTTC. It translates to CASSLAGGNGYTF.

The table lists this clone with a count of one. The chain has TRBV7-8 and TRBJ2-7; 7 positions match TRBD2. From germline, CDR1 is SGHVS and CDR2 FQNEAQ. The CDR3 length is 18 residues. The ends lost 1 base at V and 2 bases at J; junction bases unmatched: 14. The CDR3 loop reads CASSLVGLRGRGPYEQYF. DNA for the CDR3: TGTGCCAGCAGCTTAGTCGGACTTCGCGGGAGAGGCCCCTACGAGCAGTACTTC. Using reference TRBV7-8 and TRBJ2-7 for the parts outside the CDR3, the full variable domain is GAGVSQSPRYKVAKRGQDVALRCDPISGHVSLFWYQQALGQGPEFLTYFQNEAQLDKSGLPSDRFFAERPEGSVSTLKIQRTQQEDSAVYLCASSLVGLRGRGPYEQYFGPGTRLTVT.

This chain links TRBV7-3 with TRBJ1-2, with D unclear. CDR3 length: 14 residues. Germline CDR1 reads SGHTA; CDR2 reads FQGTGA. Trimming removed 4 bases at V and 2 bases at J, with 11 bases between. The DNA for the CDR3 is TGTGCCAGCAGCTCACCCGGGGAGAACTATGGCTACACCTTC. Protein product: CASSSPGENYGYTF.